A selection of T cell receptor beta chains follows, all from one sample in a study of blood T cell repertoires in COVID-19. Some clones are missing from TCRdb's copy, which holds only in-frame ones; the method was immunoSEQ multiplex PCR. Here the sample spans almost 250,000 clones, roughly nine tenths being singletons. Sequences were obtained from peripheral blood. These receptors were obtained from a woman between 55 and 75 years old who had recovered from COVID-19. Both conserved end residues are part of each CDR3. D genes are given only for firm matches. Clone size is shown for a subset of rows, as once, few, many or a class of expanded clone.

D,size,J,V,CDR3,DNA
NA,NA,TRBJ2-7,TRBV19,CATSHRSSYEQYF,TGTGCCACCTCCCACAGAAGCTCCTACGAGCAGTACTTC
TRBD1,NA,TRBJ1-3,TRBV29-1,CSVELGQGSGNTIYF,TGCAGCGTTGAATTAGGACAGGGCTCTGGAAACACCATATATTTT
TRBD1,NA,TRBJ1-1,TRBV28,CASSAPQGVDTEAFF,TGTGCCAGCAGTGCCCCACAGGGGGTAGATACTGAAGCTTTCTTT
NA,NA,TRBJ1-2,TRBV7-2,CASSLRTESNYGYTF,TGTGCCAGCAGCTTACGGACAGAGTCTAACTATGGCTACACCTTC
NA,few,TRBJ1-2,TRBV28,CASTVESTNGYTF,TGTGCCAGCACCGTGGAGTCGACCAATGGCTACACCTTC
NA,NA,TRBJ2-7,TRBV29-1,CSVGASGLYEQYF,TGCAGCGTTGGTGCATCAGGACTCTACGAGCAGTACTTC
TRBD1,NA,TRBJ2-2,TRBV5-4,CASRLTGGAVDTGELFF,TGTGCCAGCAGGCTGACAGGGGGCGCGGTGGACACCGGGGAGCTGTTTTTT
TRBD1,NA,TRBJ2-7,TRBV9,CASSRDRGYEQYF,TGTGCCAGCAGCCGGGACAGGGGTTACGAGCAGTACTTC
TRBD1,NA,TRBJ2-1,TRBV2,CASTSDRNEQFF,TGTGCCAGCACCTCGGACAGGAATGAGCAGTTCTTC
TRBD1,NA,TRBJ2-7,TRBV19,CASSKGTGVLGEQYF,TGTGCCAGTAGTAAGGGGACAGGGGTCCTGGGCGAGCAGTACTTC